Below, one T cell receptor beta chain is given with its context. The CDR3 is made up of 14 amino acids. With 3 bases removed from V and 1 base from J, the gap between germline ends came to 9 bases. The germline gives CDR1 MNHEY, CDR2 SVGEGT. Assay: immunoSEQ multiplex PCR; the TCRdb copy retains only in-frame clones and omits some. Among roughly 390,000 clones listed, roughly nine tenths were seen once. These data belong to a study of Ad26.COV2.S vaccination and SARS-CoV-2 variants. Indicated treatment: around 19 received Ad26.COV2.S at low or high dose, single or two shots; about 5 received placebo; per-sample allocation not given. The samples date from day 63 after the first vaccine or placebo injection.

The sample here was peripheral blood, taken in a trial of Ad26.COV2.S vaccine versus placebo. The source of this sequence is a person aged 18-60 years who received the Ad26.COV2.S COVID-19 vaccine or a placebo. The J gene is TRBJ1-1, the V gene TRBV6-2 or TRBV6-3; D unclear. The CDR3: CASSYSGSNTEAFF. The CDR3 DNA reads TGTGCCAGCAGTTATTCAGGTTCGAACACTGAAGCTTTCTTT.